The 3 T cell receptor beta chains in this list originate from one sample, sequenced in a study of identical twins. In TCRdb, the 5' RACE reads were re-called with MiXCR into one record per CDR3 protein. The table shows about 660,000 distinct CDR3 sequences, with 8.5% to 9.5% occurring only once. The same sample was also studied in work on yellow fever vaccine responses in identical twins.

The sample consisted of PBMCs. Every receptor here comes from a woman younger than 35 in good health.

This clonotype was counted only a few times. The chain joins TRBV9 to TRBJ2-7; 12 positions agree with TRBD2. Germline V gives CDR1 SGDLS, CDR2 YYNGEE. There are 16 residues in the CDR3. V trimming: 3 bases; J trimming: 1 base; junction bases outside the gene matches: 5. CDR3 in amino acids: CASSERLAGESYEQYF. The DNA of the CDR3 is TGTGCCAGCAGCGAACGACTAGCGGGAGAGTCCTACGAGCAGTACTTC.

The sample holds a few counts of this clonotype. The chain couples TRBV30 to TRBJ1-1, with TRBD1 matching 9 bases. V lost 2 bases, J lost 2 bases, and 3 bases stayed unmatched. The CDR3 sequence is 14 residues long. Germline values: CDR1 GTSNPN, CDR2 SVGIG (reference sequence). The CDR3 nucleotides read TGTGCCTGGAGTACGGGACAGGGCAACACTGAAGCTTTCTTT. It translates to CAWSTGQGNTEAFF.

This clonotype showed up just a few times. J is TRBJ2-5 and V is TRBV5-1, with 14 nucleotides matching TRBD2. Unmatched junction bases numbered 5, after V lost 0 bases and J lost 4 bases. CDR1 is SGHRS, CDR2 YFSETQ, per germline. The CDR3 runs 17 residues. CDR3 sequence: CASSLGGTSGGRETQYF. CDR3 nucleotide sequence: TGCGCCAGCAGCTTGGGGGGGACTAGCGGGGGTCGAGAGACCCAGTACTTC.